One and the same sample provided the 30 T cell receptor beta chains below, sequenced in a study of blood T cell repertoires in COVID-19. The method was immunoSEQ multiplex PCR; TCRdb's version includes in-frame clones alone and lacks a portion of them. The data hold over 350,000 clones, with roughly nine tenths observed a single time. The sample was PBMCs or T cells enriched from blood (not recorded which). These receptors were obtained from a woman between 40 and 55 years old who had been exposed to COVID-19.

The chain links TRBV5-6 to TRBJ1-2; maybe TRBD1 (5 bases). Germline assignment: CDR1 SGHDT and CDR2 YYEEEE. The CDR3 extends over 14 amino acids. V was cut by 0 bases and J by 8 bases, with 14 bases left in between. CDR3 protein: CASSLVSDRRGYTF. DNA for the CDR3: TGTGCCAGCAGCTTGGTTTCCGACAGAAGAGGCTACACCTTC.

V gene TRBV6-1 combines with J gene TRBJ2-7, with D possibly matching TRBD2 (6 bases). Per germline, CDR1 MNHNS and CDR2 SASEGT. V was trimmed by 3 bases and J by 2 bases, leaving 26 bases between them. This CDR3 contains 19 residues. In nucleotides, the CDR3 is TGTGCCAGCAGTGAGTACTTTGGCGGGATCTCCCGGGGAACCTACGAGCAGTACTTC. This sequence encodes CASSEYFGGISRGTYEQYF.

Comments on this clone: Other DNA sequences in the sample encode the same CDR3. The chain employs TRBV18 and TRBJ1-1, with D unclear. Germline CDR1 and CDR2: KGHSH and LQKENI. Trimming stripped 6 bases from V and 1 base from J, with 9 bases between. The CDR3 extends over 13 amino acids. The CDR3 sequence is CASSSGGNTEAFF. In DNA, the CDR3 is TGTGCCAGCTCCTCCGGAGGGAACACTGAAGCTTTCTTT.

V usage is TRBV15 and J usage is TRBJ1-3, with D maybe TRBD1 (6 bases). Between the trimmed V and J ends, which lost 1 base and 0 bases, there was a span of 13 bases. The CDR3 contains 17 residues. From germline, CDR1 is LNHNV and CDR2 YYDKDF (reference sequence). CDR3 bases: TGTGCCACCAGCAGAGCCCTGACAGGCCTCTCTGGAAACACCATATATTTT. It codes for CATSRALTGLSGNTIYF. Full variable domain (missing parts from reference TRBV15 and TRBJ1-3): DAMVIQNPRYQVTQFGKPVTLSCSQTLNHNVMYWYQQKSSQAPKLLFHYYDKDFNNEADTPDNFQSRRPNTSFCFLDIRSPGLGDTAMYLCATSRALTGLSGNTIYFGEGSWLTVV.

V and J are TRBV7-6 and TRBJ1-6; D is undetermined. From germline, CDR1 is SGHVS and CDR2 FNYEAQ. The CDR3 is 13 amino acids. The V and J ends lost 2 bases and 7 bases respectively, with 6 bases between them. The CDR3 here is CASSLSGNSPLHF. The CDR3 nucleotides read TGTGCCAGCAGCTTATCCGGGAATTCACCCCTCCACTTT. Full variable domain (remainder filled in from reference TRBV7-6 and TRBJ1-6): GAGVSQSPRYKVTKRGQDVALRCDPISGHVSLYWYRQALGQGPEFLTYFNYEAQQDKSGLPNDRFSAERPEGSISTLTIQRTEQRDSAMYRCASSLSGNSPLHFGNGTRLTVT.

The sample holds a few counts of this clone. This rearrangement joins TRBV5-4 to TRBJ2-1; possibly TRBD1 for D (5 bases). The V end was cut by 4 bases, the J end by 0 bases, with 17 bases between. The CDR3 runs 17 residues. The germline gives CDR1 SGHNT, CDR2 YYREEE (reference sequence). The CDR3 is CASSKVQGASSYNEQFF. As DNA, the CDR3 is TGTGCCAGCAGCAAAGTTCAGGGCGCGTCCTCCTACAATGAGCAGTTCTTC.

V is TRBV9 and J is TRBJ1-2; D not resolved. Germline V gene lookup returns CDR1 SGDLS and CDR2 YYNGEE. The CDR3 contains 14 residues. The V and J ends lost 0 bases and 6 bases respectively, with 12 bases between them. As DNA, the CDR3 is TGTGCCAGCAGCGTAGTTACGGAGGGAAATGGCTACACCTTC. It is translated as CASSVVTEGNGYTF.

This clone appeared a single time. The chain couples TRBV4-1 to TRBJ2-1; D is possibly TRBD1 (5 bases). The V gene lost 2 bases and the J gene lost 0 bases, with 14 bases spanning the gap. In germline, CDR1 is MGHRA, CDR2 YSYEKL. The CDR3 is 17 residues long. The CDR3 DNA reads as TGCGCCAGCAGCCAATGGGGCGGCCCGAGCTCCTACAATGAGCAGTTCTTC. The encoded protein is CASSQWGGPSSYNEQFF.

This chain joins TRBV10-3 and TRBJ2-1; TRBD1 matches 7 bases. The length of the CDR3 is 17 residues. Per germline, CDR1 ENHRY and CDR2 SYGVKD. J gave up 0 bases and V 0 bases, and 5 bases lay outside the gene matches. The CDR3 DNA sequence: TGTGCCATCAGTGAGTCGGGACAGTGGGACTCCTACAATGAGCAGTTCTTC. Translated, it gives CAISESGQWDSYNEQFF.

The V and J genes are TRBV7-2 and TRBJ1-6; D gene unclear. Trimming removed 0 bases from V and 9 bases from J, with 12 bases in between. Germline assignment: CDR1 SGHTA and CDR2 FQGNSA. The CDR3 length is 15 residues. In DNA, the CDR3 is TGTGCCAGCAGCTTAGCGGGCCCGACGAGTTCACCCCTCCACTTT. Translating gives CASSLAGPTSSPLHF.

For the CDR3, the DNA is TGTGCCAGTAGTCATGCTCCGGGACAGGGAGGCACTGAAGCTTTCTTT. This encodes CASSHAPGQGGTEAFF. The J gene is TRBJ1-1, the V gene TRBV19; TRBD1 agrees at 9 bases. The ends lost 5 bases at V and 4 bases at J; junction bases unmatched: 11. CDR1 is LNHDA, CDR2 SQIVND, per germline (reference sequence). The CDR3 spans 16 residues. Complete variable domain (other parts from reference TRBV19 and TRBJ1-1): DGGITQSPKYLFRKEGQNVTLSCEQNLNHDAMYWYRQDPGQGLRLIYYSQIVNDFQKGDIAEGYSVSREKKESFPLTVTSAQKNPTAFYLCASSHAPGQGGTEAFFGQGTRLTVV.

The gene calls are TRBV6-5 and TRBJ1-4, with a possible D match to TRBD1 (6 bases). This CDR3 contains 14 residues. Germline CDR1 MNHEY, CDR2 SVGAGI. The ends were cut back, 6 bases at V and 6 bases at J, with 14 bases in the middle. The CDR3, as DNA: TGTGCCAGCAGGACAGGTTTACGGGATGAAAAACTGTTTTTT. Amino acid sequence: CASRTGLRDEKLFF.

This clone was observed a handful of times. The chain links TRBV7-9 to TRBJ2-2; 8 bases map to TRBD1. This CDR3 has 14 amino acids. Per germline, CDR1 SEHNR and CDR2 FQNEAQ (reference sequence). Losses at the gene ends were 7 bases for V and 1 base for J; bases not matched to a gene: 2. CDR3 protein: CASTDRGNTGELFF. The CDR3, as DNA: TGTGCCAGCACAGACAGGGGGAACACCGGGGAGCTGTTTTTT.

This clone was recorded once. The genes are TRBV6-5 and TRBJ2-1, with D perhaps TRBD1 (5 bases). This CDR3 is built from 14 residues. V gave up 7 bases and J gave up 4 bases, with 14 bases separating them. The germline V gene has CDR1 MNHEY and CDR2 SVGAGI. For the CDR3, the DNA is TGTGCCAGCACCCCAGGGCCAGGGTACAATGAGCAGTTCTTC. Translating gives CASTPGPGYNEQFF.

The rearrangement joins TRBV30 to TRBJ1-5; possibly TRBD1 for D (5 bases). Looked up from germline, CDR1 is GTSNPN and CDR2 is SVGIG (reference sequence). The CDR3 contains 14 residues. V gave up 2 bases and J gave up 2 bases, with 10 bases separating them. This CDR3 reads CAWSFGRGNQPQHF. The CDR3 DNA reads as TGTGCCTGGAGTTTCGGCAGGGGCAATCAGCCCCAGCATTTT.

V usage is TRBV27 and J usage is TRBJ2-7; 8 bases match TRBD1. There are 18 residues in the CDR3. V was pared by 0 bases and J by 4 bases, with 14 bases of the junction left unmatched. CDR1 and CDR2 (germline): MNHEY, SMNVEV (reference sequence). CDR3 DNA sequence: TGTGCCAGCAGTTTATCGAGGGTCCGTGGACAGGGAGCATACGAGCAGTACTTC. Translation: CASSLSRVRGQGAYEQYF.

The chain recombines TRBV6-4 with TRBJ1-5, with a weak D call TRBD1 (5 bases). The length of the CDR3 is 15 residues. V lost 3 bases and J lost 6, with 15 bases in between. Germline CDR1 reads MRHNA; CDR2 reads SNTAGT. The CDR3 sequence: CASSEGIGAGQPQHF. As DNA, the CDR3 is TGTGCCAGCAGTGAGGGGATAGGGGCTGGTCAGCCCCAGCATTTT.

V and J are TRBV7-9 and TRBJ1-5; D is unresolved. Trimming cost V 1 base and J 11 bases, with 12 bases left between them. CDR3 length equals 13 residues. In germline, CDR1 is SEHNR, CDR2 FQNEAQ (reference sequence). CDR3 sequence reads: CASSLEVGGAQHF. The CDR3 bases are TGTGCCAGCAGCTTAGAGGTGGGCGGGGCCCAGCATTTT. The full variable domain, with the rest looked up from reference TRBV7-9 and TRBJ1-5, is DTGVSQNPRHKITKRGQNVTFRCDPISEHNRLYWYRQTLGQGPEFLTYFQNEAQLEKSRLLSDRFSAERPKGSFSTLEIQRTEQGDSAMYLCASSLEVGGAQHFGDGTRLSIL.

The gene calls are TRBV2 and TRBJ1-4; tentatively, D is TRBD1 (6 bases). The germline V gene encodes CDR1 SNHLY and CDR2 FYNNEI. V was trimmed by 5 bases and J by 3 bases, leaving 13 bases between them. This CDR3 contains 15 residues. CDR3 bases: TGTGCCAGCAGTAACAGGGATGGGGCTAATGAAAAACTGTTTTTT. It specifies CASSNRDGANEKLFF.

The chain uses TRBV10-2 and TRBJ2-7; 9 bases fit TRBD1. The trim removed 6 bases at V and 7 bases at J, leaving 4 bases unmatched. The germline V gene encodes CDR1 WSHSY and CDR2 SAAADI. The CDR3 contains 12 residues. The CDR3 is CASRQGAVEQYF. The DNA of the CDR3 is TGCGCCAGCAGACAGGGGGCGGTGGAGCAGTACTTC.

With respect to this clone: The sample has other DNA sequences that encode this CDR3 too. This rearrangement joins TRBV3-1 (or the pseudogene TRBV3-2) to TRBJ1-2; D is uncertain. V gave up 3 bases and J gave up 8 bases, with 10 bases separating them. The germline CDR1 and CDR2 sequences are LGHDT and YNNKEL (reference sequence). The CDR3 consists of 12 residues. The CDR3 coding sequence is TGTGCCAGCAGCCAGGCCCTAGGAGGCTACACCTTC. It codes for CASSQALGGYTF.

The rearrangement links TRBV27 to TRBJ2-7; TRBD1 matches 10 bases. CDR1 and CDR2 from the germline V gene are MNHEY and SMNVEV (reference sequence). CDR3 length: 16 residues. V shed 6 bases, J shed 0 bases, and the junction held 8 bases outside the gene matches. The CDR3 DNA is TGTGCCAGCAGCGGGACAGGGGCGTTTAGCTCCTACGAGCAGTACTTC. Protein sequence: CASSGTGAFSSYEQYF.

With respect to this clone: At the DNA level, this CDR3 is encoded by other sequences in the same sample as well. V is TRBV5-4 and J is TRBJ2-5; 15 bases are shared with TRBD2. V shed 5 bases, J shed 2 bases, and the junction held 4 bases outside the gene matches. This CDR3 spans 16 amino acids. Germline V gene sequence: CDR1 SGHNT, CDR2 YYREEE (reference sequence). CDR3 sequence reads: CASRQGLAGGQETQYF. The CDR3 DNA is TGTGCCAGCAGACAGGGACTAGCGGGGGGACAAGAGACCCAGTACTTC.

The DNA of the CDR3 is TGTGCCAGTTGTACCGGGACTAGCAACACAGATACGCAGTATTTT. Translation: CASCTGTSNTDTQYF. The genes are TRBV18 and TRBJ2-3; 9 nucleotides align to TRBD2. From germline, CDR1 is KGHSH and CDR2 LQKENI. There are 15 residues in the CDR3. V lost 9 bases to trimming and J lost 2 bases; unmatched junction nucleotides: 9.

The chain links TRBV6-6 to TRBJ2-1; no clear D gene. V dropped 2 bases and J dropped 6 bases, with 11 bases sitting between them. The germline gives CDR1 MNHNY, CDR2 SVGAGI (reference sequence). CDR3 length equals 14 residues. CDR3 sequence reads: CASSYDLSRNEQFF. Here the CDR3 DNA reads TGTGCCAGCAGTTACGACTTATCCCGCAATGAGCAGTTCTTC.

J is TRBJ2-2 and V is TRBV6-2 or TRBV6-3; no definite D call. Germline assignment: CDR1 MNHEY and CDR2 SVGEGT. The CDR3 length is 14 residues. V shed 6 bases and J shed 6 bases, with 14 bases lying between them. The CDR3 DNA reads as TGTGCCAGCAGCCGGAAAGTCGGGTCCGGGGAGCTGTTTTTT. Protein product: CASSRKVGSGELFF.

The CDR3 sequence: CASSRTLGGQGNSPLHF. The CDR3 DNA follows: TGTGCCAGCAGCCGAACCTTGGGGGGACAGGGGAATTCACCCCTCCACTTT. The rearrangement uses TRBV3-1 (or the pseudogene TRBV3-2) and TRBJ1-6; 10 positions agree with TRBD1. V gave up 4 bases and J gave up 7 bases; unmatched junction bases: 10. This CDR3 has 17 amino acids. Germline lookup yields CDR1 LGHDT and CDR2 YNNKEL (reference sequence).

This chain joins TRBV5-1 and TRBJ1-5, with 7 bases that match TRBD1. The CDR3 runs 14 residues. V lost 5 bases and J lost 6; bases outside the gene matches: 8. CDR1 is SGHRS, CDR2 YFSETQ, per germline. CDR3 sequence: CASSNDRESQPQHF. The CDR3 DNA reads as TGCGCCAGCAGTAATGACAGGGAGAGTCAGCCCCAGCATTTT.

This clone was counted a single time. The CDR3 nucleotides read TGTGCCAGCAGCCTAAGCACAGATACGCAGTATTTT. Amino acid sequence: CASSLSTDTQYF. V gene TRBV7-2 combines with J gene TRBJ2-3, with D unresolved. The CDR3 covers 12 residues. Germline V gives CDR1 SGHTA, CDR2 FQGNSA. V was pared by 5 bases and J by 0 bases, with 3 bases between.

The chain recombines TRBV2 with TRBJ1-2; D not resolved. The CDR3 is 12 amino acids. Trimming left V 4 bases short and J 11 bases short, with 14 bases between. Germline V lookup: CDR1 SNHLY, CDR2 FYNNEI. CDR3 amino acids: CASSVAGRWYTF. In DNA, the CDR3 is TGTGCCAGCAGTGTGGCAGGAAGATGGTACACCTTC.